What follows describes a single TCR beta chain. Sample-barcoded 5' priming and a J-beta primer mix drove a second PCR of roughly 6 to 12 cycles. CDR3-containing paired-end reads numbering at least 2.5 million came from each sample. Each CDR3 protein gets one entry after TCRdb re-called the 5' RACE reads with MiXCR. Of some 800,000 distinct CDR3 sequences in the sample, roughly 44% were seen once. The sample is drawn from a study of blood T cells in healthy people across ages. Isolation of PBMCs gave at least 6 million cells per sample. This TCR derives from a man between 60 and 75 years old in good health. The specimen was blood.

CDR3 residues: CASSFTDGYTF. CDR3 nucleotide sequence: TGTGCCAGCAGCTTCACTGATGGCTACACCTTC. This rearrangement joins TRBV5-6 to TRBJ1-2, with D uncertain. Trimming left V 2 bases short and J 6 bases short, with 5 bases between. Germline V CDR1 and CDR2: SGHDT, YYEEEE. The CDR3 is made up of 11 amino acids.